These 20 T cell receptor beta chains share one sample of origin, sequenced in a study of beta chain features in type 1 diabetes. Sequencing targeted expressed TCRB transcripts, as all isolated RNA had been reverse transcribed. Sequenced by immunoSEQ multiplex PCR; TCRdb stores in-frame clones only, minus some. The sample holds about 620,000 clones, 15% to 17% seen once. Sequenced: naive CD4+ T cells from blood. These receptors all stem from a man in his late teens or twenties in good health.

This clone was detected a few times. As DNA, the CDR3 is TGTGCCAGCAGCCCCGGACAGGCCATAGCCAAAAACATTCAGTACTTC. It is translated as CASSPGQAIAKNIQYF. V usage is TRBV5-4 and J usage is TRBJ2-4, with 7 bases that match TRBD1. The germline V gene encodes CDR1 SGHNT and CDR2 YYREEE (reference sequence). The CDR3 loop spans 16 amino acids. The V segment lost 4 bases and the J segment 0 bases; nucleotides outside the gene matches: 7.

This clone was detected once. This chain connects TRBV6-5 to TRBJ1-5; TRBD1 is a possible D gene (6 bases). Between the trimmed V and J ends, which lost 4 bases and 2 bases, there was a span of 15 bases. Germline V lookup: CDR1 MNHEY, CDR2 SVGAGI. The CDR3 has 16 residues. In nucleotides, the CDR3 is TGTGCCAGCAGTTTAGGGGGGGCCTCTCGCAATCAGCCCCAGCATTTT. It translates to CASSLGGASRNQPQHF.

The sample holds many counts of this clone. V gene TRBV10-3 combines with J gene TRBJ2-7, with a tentative D call TRBD1 (6 bases). CDR3 length: 13 amino acids. Looked up from germline, CDR1 is ENHRY and CDR2 is SYGVKD. The V end was cut by 1 base, the J end by 4 bases, with 8 bases between. CDR3 loop: CAISEFTGYEQYF. CDR3 in DNA: TGTGCCATCAGTGAGTTCACAGGGTACGAGCAGTACTTC.

This clone was recorded many times. The CDR3 coding sequence is TGTGCCAGCAGCCCAGGACTAGCGTCCAATGAGCAGTTCTTC. It encodes CASSPGLASNEQFF. V usage is TRBV7-3 and J usage is TRBJ2-1, with 9 positions matching TRBD2. Unmatched junction bases numbered 5, after V lost 5 bases and J lost 6 bases. Germline V gene lookup returns CDR1 SGHTA and CDR2 FQGTGA. The CDR3 consists of 14 residues.

The chain uses TRBV6-1 and TRBJ2-3, with 15 nucleotides matching TRBD2. The CDR3 totals 20 residues. Germline lookup yields CDR1 MNHNS and CDR2 SASEGT. The V gene end was trimmed by 4 bases and the J gene end by 1 base; junction bases not matched to a gene: 12. CDR3: CASSGEMKGLAGGRTDTQYF. The CDR3, as DNA: TGTGCCAGCAGTGGAGAGATGAAGGGACTAGCGGGGGGCCGCACAGATACGCAGTATTTT.

The chain couples TRBV2 to TRBJ2-7; perhaps TRBD1 as D (6 bases). Germline lookup yields CDR1 SNHLY and CDR2 FYNNEI. Trimming stripped 7 bases from V and 4 bases from J, with 17 bases between. The CDR3 runs to 14 residues. The CDR3, as DNA: TGTGCCAGCATGTCCCAACAGGGAAGGTACGAGCAGTACTTC. It yields the protein CASMSQQGRYEQYF.

This clone was counted between two and nine times. This chain uses TRBV9 with TRBJ2-1; D is possibly TRBD2 (5 bases). V lost 1 base, J lost 6 bases, and 8 bases lay in between. The CDR3 loop spans 13 amino acids. Germline CDR1 is SGDLS and CDR2 is YYNGEE. The CDR3 nucleotides read TGTGCCAGCAGCGTACTAGCTAGCAATGAGCAGTTCTTC. It is translated as CASSVLASNEQFF.

This clone was counted a single time. This chain connects TRBV7-3 to TRBJ1-2, with 7 nucleotides matching TRBD1. With 1 base clipped from V and 4 bases from J, the junction kept 12 bases outside the gene matches. The CDR3 contains 17 residues. CDR1 and CDR2 from the germline V gene are SGHTA and FQGTGA. The CDR3 here is CASSLSSDRAGIYGYTF. The DNA for the CDR3 is TGTGCCAGCAGCTTAAGCTCCGACAGGGCGGGAATCTATGGCTACACCTTC.

This sequence joins TRBV4-2 and TRBJ2-3; 10 bases are a match to TRBD2. With 1 base clipped from V and 5 bases from J, the junction kept 21 bases outside the gene matches. The CDR3 consists of 21 residues. The germline V gene encodes CDR1 LGHNA and CDR2 YNFKEQ. In nucleotides, the CDR3 is TGTGCCAGCAGCCAAGTTCTGGGTTTAGCGGCTAGCGGGAGTTATGGAGATACGCAGTATTTT. Its translation is CASSQVLGLAASGSYGDTQYF.

Note on this clone: Other DNA sequences in the same sample also yield this CDR3. This chain links TRBV25-1 with TRBJ2-5, with D unclear. Trimming pared 6 bases from V and 3 bases from J, leaving 5 bases between. In germline, CDR1 is MGHDK, CDR2 SYGVNS. This CDR3 has 11 amino acids. The CDR3 loop reads CASSLKETQYF. In nucleotides, the CDR3 is TGTGCCAGCAGCCTAAAAGAGACCCAGTACTTC. Together with reference TRBV25-1 and TRBJ2-5, the CDR3 gives the full variable domain: EADIYQTPRYLVIGTGKKITLECSQTMGHDKMYWYQQDPGMELHLIHYSYGVNSTEKGDLSSESTVSRIRTEHFPLTLESARPSHTSQYLCASSLKETQYFGPGTRLLVL.

This clone was counted between two and nine times. The chain carries TRBV7-9 and TRBJ1-6; no firm D call. V lost 3 bases and J lost 10, with 10 bases in between. Germline CDR1 is SEHNR and CDR2 is FQNEAQ (reference sequence). The CDR3 extends over 13 amino acids. The CDR3, as DNA: TGTGCCAGCAGCTTTGAAGAGCGATCACCCCTCCACTTT. The encoded protein is CASSFEERSPLHF.

The rearrangement joins TRBV25-1 to TRBJ2-7; 10 nucleotides line up with TRBD1. V trimming: 4 bases; J trimming: 4 bases; junction bases outside the gene matches: 4. This CDR3 is built from 14 residues. The germline CDR1 and CDR2 sequences are MGHDK and SYGVNS. The CDR3 region is CASSGRDRGYEQYF. The CDR3, as DNA: TGTGCCAGCAGTGGACGGGACAGGGGTTACGAGCAGTACTTC.

This clone was seen a few times. The genes are TRBV7-2 and TRBJ2-2; D may be TRBD1 (5 bases). The CDR3 extends over 15 amino acids. In germline, CDR1 is SGHTA, CDR2 FQGNSA. Deletions cut 3 bases from V and 4 bases from J, with 12 bases between. The CDR3 reads CASSFIQVPTGELFF. The CDR3 region has the DNA TGTGCCAGCAGCTTCATACAGGTCCCCACCGGGGAGCTGTTTTTT.

V is TRBV7-2 and J is TRBJ2-3, with 7 bases identical to TRBD1. This CDR3 comprises 14 residues. V was pared by 5 bases and J by 7 bases, with 9 bases of the junction left unmatched. Looked up from germline, CDR1 is SGHTA and CDR2 is FQGNSA. CDR3 DNA sequence: TGTGCCAGCAGCAAAAGCCACAGGGGAAATACGCAGTATTTT. Protein sequence: CASSKSHRGNTQYF. Together with reference TRBV7-2 and TRBJ2-3, the CDR3 gives the full variable domain: GAGVSQSPSNKVTEKGKDVELRCDPISGHTALYWYRQSLGQGLEFLIYFQGNSAPDKSGLPSDRFSAERTGGSVSTLTIQRTQQEDSAVYLCASSKSHRGNTQYFGPGTRLTVL.

This chain connects TRBV7-9 to TRBJ1-3; D unclear. The germline V gene has CDR1 SEHNR and CDR2 FQNEAQ (reference sequence). This CDR3 has 15 residues. V dropped 4 bases and J dropped 0 bases, with 10 bases sitting between them. This chain's CDR3 is CASSSHWASGNTIYF. The CDR3 nucleotides are TGTGCCAGCAGCTCTCACTGGGCCTCTGGAAACACCATATATTTT.

The chain employs TRBV10-3 and TRBJ2-1, with 9 bases lining up with TRBD2. CDR1 ENHRY and CDR2 SYGVKD come from the germline V gene. The V and J ends lost 4 bases and 0 bases, in that order; junction bases with no gene match: 7. This CDR3 is 17 amino acids long. DNA for the CDR3: TGTGCCATCAGTGGTGGTAGTAGCGGGAGCTCCTACAATGAGCAGTTCTTC. Its protein is CAISGGSSGSSYNEQFF.

The V gene is TRBV25-1, the J gene TRBJ1-1; TRBD1 matches at 7 bases. The V gene's germline CDR1 is MGHDK and CDR2 SYGVNS. This CDR3 has 15 amino acids. Trimming cost V 6 bases and J 4 bases; bases outside gene matches: 11. CDR3 in DNA: TGTGCCAGCAGCGGGAGGGGCAGGGGGACCACTGAAGCTTTCTTT. Its protein is CASSGRGRGTTEAFF.

The chain recombines TRBV13 with TRBJ2-2; TRBD1 matches at 9 bases. CDR1 and CDR2 (germline): PRHDT, FYEKMQ (reference sequence). The CDR3 extends over 15 amino acids. J gave up 4 bases and V 5 bases, and 5 bases lay outside the gene matches. In DNA form, the CDR3 reads TGTGCCAGCAGCGCCCGGGACAGGGTCACCGGGGAGCTGTTTTTT. Its protein is CASSARDRVTGELFF.

In DNA, the CDR3 is TGCGCCAGCAGCTTGGAAGGTACCTCCGGGCAGTTCTTC. Translated, it gives CASSLEGTSGQFF. V is TRBV5-1 and J is TRBJ2-1; D not certain. V shed 0 bases and J shed 12 bases, with 13 bases lying between them. Germline CDR1 reads SGHRS; CDR2 reads YFSETQ. The CDR3 extends over 13 amino acids.

The chain joins TRBV9 to TRBJ1-2, with TRBD1 matching over 10 bases. V shed 3 bases and J 3 bases; nucleotides not matched to a gene: 5. Per germline, CDR1 SGDLS and CDR2 YYNGEE. There are 15 residues in the CDR3. CDR3 in amino acids: CASSADRGLDYGYTF. CDR3 nucleotide sequence: TGTGCCAGCAGCGCCGACAGGGGGCTTGACTATGGCTACACCTTC.